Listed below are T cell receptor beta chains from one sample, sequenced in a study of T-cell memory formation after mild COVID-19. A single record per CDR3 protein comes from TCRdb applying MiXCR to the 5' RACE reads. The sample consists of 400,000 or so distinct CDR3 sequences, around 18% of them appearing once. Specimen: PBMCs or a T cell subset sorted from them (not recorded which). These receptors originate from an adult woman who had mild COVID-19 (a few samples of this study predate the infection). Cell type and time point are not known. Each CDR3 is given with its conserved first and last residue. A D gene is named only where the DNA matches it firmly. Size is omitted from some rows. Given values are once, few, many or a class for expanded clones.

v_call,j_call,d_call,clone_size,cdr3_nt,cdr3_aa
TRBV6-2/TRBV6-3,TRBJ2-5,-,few,TGTGCCAGCAGTTACGGTCGGGGGCCCCTGGTGGAGACCCAGTACTTC,CASSYGRGPLVETQYF
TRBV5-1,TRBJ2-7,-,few,TGCGCCAGCAGCGTTGACGTTAAGCAGTACTTC,CASSVDVKQYF
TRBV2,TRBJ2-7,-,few,TGTGCCAGCACCGACGGGGTGACCTACGAGCAGTACTTC,CASTDGVTYEQYF
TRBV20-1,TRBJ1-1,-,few,TGCAGTGCCCTACGGATGAACACTGAAGCTTTCTTT,CSALRMNTEAFF
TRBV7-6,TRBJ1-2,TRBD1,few,TGTGCCAGCAGGGGACAGGGAACCTATGGCTACACCTTC,CASRGQGTYGYTF
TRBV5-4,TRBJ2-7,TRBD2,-,TGTGCCAGCAGCCCAACCGGGACTAGCGGCTCCTACGAGCAGTACTTC,CASSPTGTSGSYEQYF
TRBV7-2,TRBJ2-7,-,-,TGTGCCAGCAGCTCACCCCTAGAGATCTACGAGCAGTACTTC,CASSSPLEIYEQYF
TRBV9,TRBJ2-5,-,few,TGTGCCAGCAGCAAGGGGGGGGGCCCCCTGGAGACCCAGTACTTC,CASSKGGGPLETQYF
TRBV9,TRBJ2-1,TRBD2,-,TGTGCCAGCAGCGCGCCGGGACTAGCGGAATATAGCTCCTACAATGAGCAGTTCTTC,CASSAPGLAEYSSYNEQFF
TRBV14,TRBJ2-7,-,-,TGTGCCAGCAGCCAAGGTTCCAGGGGCAACTACGAGCAGTACTTC,CASSQGSRGNYEQYF
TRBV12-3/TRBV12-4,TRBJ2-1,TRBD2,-,TGTGCCAGCAGACTGAGGAGCGGGAGAGGTGATGAGCAGTTCTTC,CASRLRSGRGDEQFF
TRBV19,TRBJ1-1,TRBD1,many,TGTGCCAGTAGTCCGCGGACAGGGCAAGCTGAAGCTTTCTTT,CASSPRTGQAEAFF
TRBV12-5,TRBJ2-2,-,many,TGTGCTAGTGAAAGGGGGAACACCGGGGAGCTGTTTTTT,CASERGNTGELFF
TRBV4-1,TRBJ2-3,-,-,TGCGCCAGCAGCCAGATCTGGGGGGCCCCAACAGATACGCAGTATTTT,CASSQIWGAPTDTQYF
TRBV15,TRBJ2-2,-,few,TGTGCCACCAGCAGCCGGCCGGTGCCTGACGGGGAGCTGTTTTTT,CATSSRPVPDGELFF
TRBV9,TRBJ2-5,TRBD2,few,TGTGCCAGCAGCGAGACCCTAGCGGGAGCAGAAACGGAGACCCAGTACTTC,CASSETLAGAETETQYF
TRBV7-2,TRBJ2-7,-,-,TGTGCCAGCAGCTCACAACCGGGACATAGCGAGCAGTACTTC,CASSSQPGHSEQYF
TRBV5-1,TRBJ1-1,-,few,TGCGCCAGCAGCTTGTGGGAGACACACCTCTTGAACACTGAAGCTTTCTTT,CASSLWETHLLNTEAFF
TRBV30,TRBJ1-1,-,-,TGTGCCTGGACTCCAGGTGGAGCTGAAGCTTTCTTT,CAWTPGGAEAFF
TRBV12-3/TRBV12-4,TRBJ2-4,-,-,TGTGCCAGCAGTCCCGGGACGAAGGTTAAGTCAAGCATAATAGCCAAAAACATTCAGTACTTC,CASSPGTKVKSSIIAKNIQYF
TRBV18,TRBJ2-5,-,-,TGTGCCAGCTCACCACCCACTCAAGAGACCCAGTACTTC,CASSPPTQETQYF